This TCR beta chain was sequenced in a study of T cell responses to AZD1222 COVID-19 vaccine. Study outcomes and limitations: It should be noted that donors were predominantly white British and more often female, and clonal diversity was possibly underestimated. Vaccine-related CD4 TCRs covered spike, predominating at 160-218 and 743-854.

Notes on this clone: As yet, its antigen is unknown.

Some clones are missing from TCRdb's copy, which holds only in-frame ones; the method was immunoSEQ multiplex PCR. The sample has about 140,000 clones, over 75% seen once; the top ten hold approximately 1.5%. Germline V lookup: CDR1 SGHRS, CDR2 YFSETQ. There are 14 residues in the CDR3. V was cut by 0 bases and J by 6 bases, with 13 bases left in between. This sequence originates from an adult in good health. The chain recombines TRBV5-1 with TRBJ2-7, with D tentatively TRBD2 (5 bases). This sample comprised peripheral blood, obtained on day 0 of AZD1222 vaccination. In DNA form, the CDR3 reads TGCGCCAGCAGCTTGGGTGGCGGGCCTAGCGAGCAGTACTTC. This sequence encodes CASSLGGGPSEQYF.